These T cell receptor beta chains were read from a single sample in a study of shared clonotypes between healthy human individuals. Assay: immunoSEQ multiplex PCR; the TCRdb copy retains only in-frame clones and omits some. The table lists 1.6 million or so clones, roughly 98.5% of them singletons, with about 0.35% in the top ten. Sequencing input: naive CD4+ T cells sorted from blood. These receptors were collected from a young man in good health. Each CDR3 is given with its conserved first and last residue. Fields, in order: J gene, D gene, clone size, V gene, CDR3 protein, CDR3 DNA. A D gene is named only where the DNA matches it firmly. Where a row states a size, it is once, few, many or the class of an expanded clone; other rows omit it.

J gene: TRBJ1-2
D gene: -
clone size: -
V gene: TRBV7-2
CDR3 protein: CASSFTFDLLYGYTF
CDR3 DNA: TGTGCCAGCAGCTTTACTTTCGATTTGCTCTATGGCTACACCTTC

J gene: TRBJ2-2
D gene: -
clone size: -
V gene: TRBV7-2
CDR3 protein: CASSRNTGELFF
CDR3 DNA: TGTGCCAGCAGTCGAAACACCGGGGAGCTGTTTTTT

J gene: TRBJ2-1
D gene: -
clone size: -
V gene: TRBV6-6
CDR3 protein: CASSTNRGANEQFF
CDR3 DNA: TGTGCCAGCAGTACCAACCGGGGGGCCAATGAGCAGTTCTTC

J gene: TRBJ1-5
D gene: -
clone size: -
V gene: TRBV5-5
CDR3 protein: CASSLNPVNQPQHF
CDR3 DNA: TGTGCCAGCAGCTTGAATCCGGTGAATCAGCCCCAGCATTTT

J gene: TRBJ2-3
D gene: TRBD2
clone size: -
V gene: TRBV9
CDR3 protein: CASSVTAGGPADTQYF
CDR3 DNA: TGTGCCAGCAGCGTAACAGCGGGAGGGCCCGCAGATACGCAGTATTTT

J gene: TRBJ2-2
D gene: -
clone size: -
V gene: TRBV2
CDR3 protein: CATHAGELFF
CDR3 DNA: TGTGCCACCCATGCCGGGGAGCTGTTTTTT

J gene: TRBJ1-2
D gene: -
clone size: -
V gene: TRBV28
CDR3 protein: CASSPPLPGYTF
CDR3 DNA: TGTGCCAGCAGTCCACCTTTACCTGGCTACACCTTC

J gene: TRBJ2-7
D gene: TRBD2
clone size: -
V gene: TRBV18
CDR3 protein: CASSPLLAGTYEQYF
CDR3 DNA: TGTGCCAGCTCACCTTTACTAGCGGGAACCTACGAGCAGTACTTC

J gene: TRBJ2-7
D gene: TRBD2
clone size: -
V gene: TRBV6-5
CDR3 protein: CASSYSLAVSYEQYF
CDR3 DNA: TGTGCCAGCAGTTACTCGCTAGCGGTATCCTACGAGCAGTACTTC

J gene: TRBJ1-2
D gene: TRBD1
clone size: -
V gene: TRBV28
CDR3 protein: CASTRTGVYGYTF
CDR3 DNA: TGTGCCAGCACCAGGACAGGGGTATATGGCTACACCTTC

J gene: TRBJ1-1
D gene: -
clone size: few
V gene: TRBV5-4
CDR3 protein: CASSPSTGRLNTEAFF
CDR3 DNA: TGTGCCAGCAGCCCTTCGACAGGACGTTTGAACACTGAAGCTTTCTTT

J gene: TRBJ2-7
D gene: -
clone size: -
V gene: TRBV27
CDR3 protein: CASRQQWGKEFYEQYF
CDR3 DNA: TGTGCCAGCAGGCAACAGTGGGGAAAAGAATTCTACGAGCAGTACTTC

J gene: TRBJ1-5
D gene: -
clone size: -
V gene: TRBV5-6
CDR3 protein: CASSLGASNQPQHF
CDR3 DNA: TGTGCCAGCAGCTTGGGAGCTAGCAATCAGCCCCAGCATTTT

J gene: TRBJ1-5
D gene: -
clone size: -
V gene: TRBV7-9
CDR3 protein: CASSHAGSNQPQHF
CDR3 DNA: TGTGCCAGCAGCCACGCGGGCAGCAATCAGCCCCAGCATTTT

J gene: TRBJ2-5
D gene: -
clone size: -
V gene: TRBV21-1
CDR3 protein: CASRDRETQYF
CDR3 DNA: TGTGCCAGCAGGGATAGAGAGACCCAGTACTTC

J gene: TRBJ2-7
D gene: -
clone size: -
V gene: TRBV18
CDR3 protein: CASSPQQPYEQYF
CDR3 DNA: TGTGCCAGCTCACCGCAACAGCCCTACGAGCAGTACTTC

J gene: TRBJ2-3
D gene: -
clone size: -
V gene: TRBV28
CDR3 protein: CASRMERRGDTQYF
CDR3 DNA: TGTGCCAGCAGAATGGAGCGCAGGGGAGATACGCAGTATTTT

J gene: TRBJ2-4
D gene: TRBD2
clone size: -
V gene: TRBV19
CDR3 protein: CASSQTASGSRIAKNIQYF
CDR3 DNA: TGTGCCAGTAGTCAAACGGCTAGCGGGAGTAGAATAGCCAAAAACATTCAGTACTTC

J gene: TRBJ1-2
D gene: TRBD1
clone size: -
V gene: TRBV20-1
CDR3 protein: CSAIQGDGYTF
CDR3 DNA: TGCAGTGCTATACAGGGGGATGGCTACACCTTC

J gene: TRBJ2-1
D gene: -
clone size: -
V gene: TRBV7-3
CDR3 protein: CASSLTVAGRGSSYNEQFF
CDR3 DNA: TGTGCCAGCAGCTTAACAGTCGCGGGCAGGGGAAGCTCCTACAATGAGCAGTTCTTC

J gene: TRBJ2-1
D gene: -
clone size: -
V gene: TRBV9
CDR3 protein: CASSVQSYNEQFF
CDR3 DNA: TGTGCCAGCAGCGTCCAGTCCTACAATGAGCAGTTCTTC

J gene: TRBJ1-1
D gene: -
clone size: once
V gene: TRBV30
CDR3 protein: CAWSKGGNTEAFF
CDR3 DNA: TGTGCCTGGAGTAAGGGCGGGAACACTGAAGCTTTCTTT

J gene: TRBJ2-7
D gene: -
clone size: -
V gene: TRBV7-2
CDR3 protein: CASSFGPTAYEQYF
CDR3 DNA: TGTGCCAGCAGCTTCGGCCCGACAGCCTACGAGCAGTACTTC

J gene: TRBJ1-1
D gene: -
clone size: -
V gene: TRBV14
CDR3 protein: CASSLMTGGTAFF
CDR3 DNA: TGTGCCAGCAGCCTCATGACAGGCGGGACGGCTTTCTTT

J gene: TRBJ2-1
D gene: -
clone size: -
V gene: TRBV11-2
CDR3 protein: CASSWRDSYNEQFF
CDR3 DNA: TGTGCCAGCAGTTGGCGGGACTCATACAATGAGCAGTTCTTC

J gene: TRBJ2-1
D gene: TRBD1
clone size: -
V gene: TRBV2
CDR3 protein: CASRPGQGANNEQFF
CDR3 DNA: TGTGCCAGTCGGCCGGGACAGGGGGCCAACAATGAGCAGTTCTTC

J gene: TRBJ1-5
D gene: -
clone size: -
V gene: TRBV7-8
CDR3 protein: CASSITGGRDNQPQHF
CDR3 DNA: TGTGCCAGCAGCATAACGGGGGGGCGCGACAATCAGCCCCAGCATTTT

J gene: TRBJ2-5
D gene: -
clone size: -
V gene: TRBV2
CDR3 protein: CARTDGGSETQYF
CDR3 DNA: TGTGCCAGAACCGACGGCGGGTCAGAGACCCAGTACTTC

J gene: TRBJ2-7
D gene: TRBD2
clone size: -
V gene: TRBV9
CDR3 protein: CASSASGRSYEQYF
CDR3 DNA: TGTGCCAGCAGCGCTAGCGGGAGGTCGTACGAGCAGTACTTC

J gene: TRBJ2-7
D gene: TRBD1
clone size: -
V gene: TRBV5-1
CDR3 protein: CASSSLGQGSYEQYF
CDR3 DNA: TGCGCCAGCAGCTCCCTGGGACAGGGATCCTACGAGCAGTACTTC